The TCR beta chain described here comes from a study of T cell repertoires in cytomegalovirus infection. Study as a whole: Carrying CMV and the relevant HLA type showed in public TCR beta signatures.

CDR1 is SNHLY and CDR2 is FYNNEI in the germline V gene. CDR3 length: 15 amino acids. V dropped 7 bases and J dropped 2; count of bases not matched to a gene: 9. Using its own MiXCR run on the reads, TCRdb lists one record per CDR3 protein. The table records about 490,000 distinct CDR3 sequences, around a quarter of them present only once. Notes on the study in general: Carriers of CMV and the relevant HLA type were discriminated by public TCR beta frequency. Predominance within the ex vivo response was attributable to HLA-C-restricted CMV-specific TCR beta clonotypes.

Regarding this clonotype: Antigen unknown.

Material: PBMCs. The TCR was taken from a human donor in good health (CMV status not recorded). Some clones in this sample may be carry-over from other donors' samples. The V gene is TRBV2, the J gene TRBJ2-3, with TRBD1 matching 7 bases. This CDR3 is CASMTDRSFTDTQYF. CDR3 DNA: TGTGCCAGCATGACGGACAGGAGCTTCACAGATACGCAGTATTTT.